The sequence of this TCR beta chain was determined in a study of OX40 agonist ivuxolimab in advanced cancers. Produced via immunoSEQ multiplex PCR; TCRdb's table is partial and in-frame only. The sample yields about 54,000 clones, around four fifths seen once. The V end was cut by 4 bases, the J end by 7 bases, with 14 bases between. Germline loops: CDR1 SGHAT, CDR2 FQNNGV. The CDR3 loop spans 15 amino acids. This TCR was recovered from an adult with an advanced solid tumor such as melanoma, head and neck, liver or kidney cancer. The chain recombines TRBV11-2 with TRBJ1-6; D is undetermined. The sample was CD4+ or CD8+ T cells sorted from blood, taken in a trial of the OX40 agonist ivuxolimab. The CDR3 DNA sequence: TGTGCCAGCAGCTACCGGGCTTTAGAGAATTCACCCCTCCACTTT. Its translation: CASSYRALENSPLHF.